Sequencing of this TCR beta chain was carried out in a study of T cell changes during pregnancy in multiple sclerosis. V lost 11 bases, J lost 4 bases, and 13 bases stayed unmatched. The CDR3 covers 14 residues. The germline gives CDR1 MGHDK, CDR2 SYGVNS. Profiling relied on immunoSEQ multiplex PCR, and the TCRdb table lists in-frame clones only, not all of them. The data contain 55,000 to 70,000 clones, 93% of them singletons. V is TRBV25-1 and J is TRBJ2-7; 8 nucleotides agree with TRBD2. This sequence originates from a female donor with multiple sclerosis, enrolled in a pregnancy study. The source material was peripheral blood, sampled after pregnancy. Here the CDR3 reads CAPGSSGSTYEQYF. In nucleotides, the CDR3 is TGTGCCCCCGGAAGCAGCGGGAGTACGTACGAGCAGTACTTC.